This entry lists 3 T cell receptor beta chains sequenced from one sample in a study of OX40 agonist ivuxolimab in advanced cancers. Library preparation used the immunoSEQ multiplex PCR assay. What TCRdb holds here is the immuneACCESS table cut down to in-frame rearrangements. Part of the clones is not present; checked against another copy, under half of the missing clones reflect an unresolved V gene, and the others are unexplained. In this sample the table shows tens of thousands of clones, roughly 84% of which occur a single time. The top ten constitute around a fifth of the sample. Sequenced material: CD4+ or CD8+ T cells sorted from blood, taken in a trial of the OX40 agonist ivuxolimab. Receptors originate from an adult with an advanced solid tumor such as melanoma, head and neck, liver or kidney cancer.

This clone was seen a handful of times. The chain couples TRBV28 to TRBJ1-1; 8 positions agree with TRBD1. The CDR3 contains 13 residues. V was pared by 7 bases and J by 2 bases, with 3 bases of the junction left unmatched. In germline, CDR1 is MDHEN, CDR2 SYDVKM. The CDR3: CASNRGVNTEAFF. The CDR3 DNA reads as TGTGCCAGCAACAGGGGGGTTAACACTGAAGCTTTCTTT.

CDR3 sequence (DNA): TGTGCCAGCAGCTTAGCGTTTGAGACCCAGTACTTC. It encodes CASSLAFETQYF. This chain uses TRBV7-9 with TRBJ2-5; D call uncertain. The CDR3 covers 12 residues. The germline CDR1 and CDR2 sequences are SEHNR and FQNEAQ (reference sequence). Trimming cost V 0 bases and J 5 bases, with 4 bases left between them.

The rearrangement uses TRBV6-5 and TRBJ1-1, with 7 bases identical to TRBD1. In germline, CDR1 is MNHEY, CDR2 SVGAGI. This CDR3 comprises 15 residues. V lost 2 bases, J lost 7 bases, and 10 bases stayed unmatched. The CDR3, as DNA: TGTGCCAGCAGTTACACCCCCGACAGGGCTCTTGAAGCTTTCTTT. Its translation is CASSYTPDRALEAFF.